These 30 T cell receptor beta chains were all obtained from the same sample, sequenced in a study of OX40 agonist ivuxolimab in advanced cancers. TCRdb keeps only in-frame clones here, not all; method: immunoSEQ multiplex PCR. The data hold fewer than 25,000 clones, with roughly 81% observed a single time. Specimen: CD4+ or CD8+ T cells sorted from blood, collected in a trial of the OX40 agonist ivuxolimab. These receptors were taken from an adult with an advanced solid tumor such as melanoma, head and neck, liver or kidney cancer.

This chain joins TRBV16 and TRBJ2-7; D perhaps matches TRBD1 (7 bases). Germline assignment: CDR1 KGHSY and CDR2 FQNENV. The V and J ends lost 9 bases and 6 bases respectively, with 24 bases between them. This CDR3 is built from 15 residues. CDR3 residues: CASESGDRGLPEQYF. DNA for the CDR3: TGTGCCAGTGAATCGGGGGACAGAGGATTGCCCGAGCAGTACTTC.

The chain carries TRBV14 and TRBJ2-5; D is undetermined. Germline V gene lookup returns CDR1 SGHDN and CDR2 FVKESK. This CDR3 region has 15 residues. V lost 4 bases to trimming and J lost 5 bases, with 17 bases between them. CDR3 sequence reads: CASSPTATISETQYF. CDR3 bases: TGTGCCAGCAGCCCGACTGCGACCATTTCGGAGACCCAGTACTTC.

The chain joins TRBV5-6 to TRBJ1-2; D not certain. The V end lost 0 bases, the J end lost 6 bases, and 12 bases lay between the germline ends. The CDR3 sequence is 14 residues long. Per germline, CDR1 SGHDT and CDR2 YYEEEE. Written as DNA, the CDR3 is TGTGCCAGCAGCTTGGCCCCGTCCGGCAATGGCTACACCTTC. Its translation is CASSLAPSGNGYTF.

By its share, this clone is medium-sized (0.01 to 0.1%). Other DNA sequences from this sample encode an identical CDR3 as well. This chain connects TRBV19 to TRBJ2-3, with D unresolved. Germline lookup yields CDR1 LNHDA and CDR2 SQIVND (reference sequence). The CDR3 is made up of 15 amino acids. The V gene lost 5 bases and the J gene lost 1 base, with 13 bases spanning the gap. CDR3 in amino acids: CASSLGLRGTDTQYF. The DNA for the CDR3 is TGTGCCAGTAGTCTCGGTCTCCGCGGCACAGATACGCAGTATTTT.

The V gene is TRBV6-5, the J gene TRBJ1-1; D ambiguous. This CDR3 region has 13 residues. Germline V gene data show CDR1 as MNHEY and CDR2 as SVGAGI. V lost 2 bases, J lost 8 bases, and 12 bases lay in between. The CDR3 nucleotides are TGTGCCAGCAGTTACGGGCCCCCTAAGGAAGCTTTCTTT. As protein: CASSYGPPKEAFF.

There are many counts of this clone. The genes are TRBV5-1 and TRBJ2-2; 13 bases map to TRBD2. V lost 1 base and J lost 5; bases outside the gene matches: 8. Germline CDR1 is SGHRS and CDR2 is YFSETQ. The CDR3 spans 18 residues. The CDR3 DNA is TGCGCCAGCAGCTTGTTCGGACTAGCGGGGGTTGGTACCGGGGAGCTGTTTTTT. It yields the protein CASSLFGLAGVGTGELFF. The full variable domain, with the rest looked up from reference TRBV5-1 and TRBJ2-2, is KAGVTQTPRYLIKTRGQQVTLSCSPISGHRSVSWYQQTPGQGLQFLFEYFSETQRNKGNFPGRFSGRQFSNSRSEMNVSTLELGDSALYLCASSLFGLAGVGTGELFFGEGSRLTVL.

CDR3 residues: CASSPATANTGELFF. The CDR3 nucleotides read TGTGCCAGCAGCCCGGCAACCGCGAACACCGGGGAGCTGTTTTTT. The genes are TRBV11-3 and TRBJ2-2; D remains unclear. The ends were cut back, 5 bases at V and 0 bases at J, with 10 bases in the middle. The CDR3 has 15 residues. Germline CDR1 is SGHNT and CDR2 is YENEEA.

There are a few counts of this clone. The chain links TRBV2 to TRBJ2-7; no firm D call. Trimming removed 5 bases at V and 1 base at J, with 0 bases between. CDR1 and CDR2 from the germline V gene are SNHLY and FYNNEI. The CDR3 totals 10 residues. The CDR3 DNA follows: TGTGCCAGCAGTTCCTACGAGCAGTACTTC. Translation gives CASSSYEQYF.

The rearrangement joins TRBV11-1 to TRBJ1-1; D ambiguous. Germline assignment: CDR1 SGHAT and CDR2 FQDESV (reference sequence). Deletions cut 3 bases from V and 1 base from J, with 6 bases between. The CDR3 runs to 13 residues. CDR3 nucleotide sequence: TGTGCCAGCAGCTTCGGATCGAACACTGAAGCTTTCTTT. Amino acids: CASSFGSNTEAFF.

The chain uses TRBV4-2 and TRBJ1-2; weak D call: TRBD1 (6 bases). The V and J ends lost 0 bases and 5 bases respectively, with 16 bases between them. This CDR3 spans 16 amino acids. Germline V CDR1 and CDR2: LGHNA, YNFKEQ. CDR3 nucleotide sequence: TGTGCCAGCAGCCAAGAATGGGCAGGGGTGACATATGGCTACACCTTC. It is translated as CASSQEWAGVTYGYTF.

This chain links TRBV19 with TRBJ2-1, with 9 bases matching TRBD1. This CDR3 has 18 amino acids. CDR1 is LNHDA and CDR2 is SQIVND in the germline V gene (reference sequence). V was clipped by 4 bases and J by 2 bases; unmatched bases: 12. CDR3 in amino acids: CASSKWTGEGGPYNEQFF. The CDR3 DNA reads as TGTGCCAGTAGTAAATGGACAGGGGAAGGCGGTCCCTACAATGAGCAGTTCTTC.

V usage is TRBV6-1 and J usage is TRBJ2-7; D is perhaps TRBD2 (5 bases). Germline V gene sequence: CDR1 MNHNS, CDR2 SASEGT. This CDR3 comprises 14 residues. The V gene lost 3 bases and the J gene lost 2 bases, with 11 bases spanning the gap. As DNA, the CDR3 is TGTGCCAGCAGTGACTTCCTCGGGGCCTACGAGCAGTACTTC. This translates into CASSDFLGAYEQYF.

The CDR3 loop is CASSGATSGGPTDTQYF. The CDR3 bases are TGTGCCAGCAGTGGCGCGACTAGCGGGGGGCCCACAGATACGCAGTATTTT. The chain links TRBV27 to TRBJ2-3; 13 nucleotides align to TRBD2. The CDR3 length is 17 residues. V lost 5 bases and J lost 2; bases outside the gene matches: 7. Germline V gene data show CDR1 as MNHEY and CDR2 as SMNVEV (reference sequence).

A remark on this clone: At one boundary the junction diverges from the germline segment, which might be a read error. J is TRBJ2-5 and V is TRBV27, with TRBD2 matching 8 bases. CDR3 length: 13 residues. CDR1 and CDR2 from the germline V gene are MNHEY and SMNVEV (reference sequence). Here the CDR3 DNA reads TGTGCCTGCAGTTCGACTAGCGAAGAGACCCAGTACTTC. Translated, it gives CACSSTSEETQYF.

The V and J genes are TRBV11-1 and TRBJ2-5; no firm D call. Germline CDR1 SGHAT, CDR2 FQDESV (reference sequence). The V end lost 3 bases, the J end lost 4 bases, and 6 bases lay between the germline ends. The CDR3 length is 12 residues. CDR3 sequence: CASSLWVETQYF. For the CDR3, the DNA is TGTGCCAGCAGCTTGTGGGTAGAGACCCAGTACTTC.

V gene TRBV2 combines with J gene TRBJ1-5, with D unresolved. The V gene's germline CDR1 is SNHLY and CDR2 FYNNEI. Trimming took 7 bases from V and 2 from J, leaving 12 bases between them. The CDR3 has 14 residues. CDR3 region: CASTTSIGNQPQHF. CDR3 in DNA: TGTGCCAGCACGACAAGTATCGGCAATCAGCCCCAGCATTTT. Using reference TRBV2 and TRBJ1-5 for the parts outside the CDR3, the full variable domain is EPEVTQTPSHQVTQMGQEVILRCVPISNHLYFYWYRQILGQKVEFLVSFYNNEISEKSEIFDDQFSVERPDGSNFTLKIRSTKLEDSAMYFCASTTSIGNQPQHFGDGTRLSIL.

The chain joins TRBV7-9 to TRBJ2-7, with D unclear. Germline V gene data show CDR1 as SEHNR and CDR2 as FQNEAQ (reference sequence). This CDR3 comprises 15 residues. V lost 0 bases to trimming and J lost 3 bases, with 12 bases between them. CDR3 DNA: TGTGCCAGCAGCTTAGCACGTCTTGGGGACTACGAGCAGTACTTC. It yields the protein CASSLARLGDYEQYF.

CDR3 coding DNA: TGTGCCAGCAGCCCCCGACTAGCGGGAGAGGCTTACGAGCAGTACTTC. It specifies CASSPRLAGEAYEQYF. The rearrangement uses TRBV7-9 and TRBJ2-7; 12 positions agree with TRBD2. CDR3 length: 16 amino acids. Trimming at V came to 5 bases and at J to 4 bases, leaving 9 bases not matched to a gene. Germline CDR1 reads SEHNR; CDR2 reads FQNEAQ (reference sequence).

The rearrangement joins TRBV11-2 to TRBJ2-5; D possibly corresponds to TRBD2 (5 bases). Germline V CDR1 and CDR2: SGHAT, FQNNGV. The CDR3 is made up of 12 amino acids. Trimming pared 1 base from V and 7 bases from J, leaving 7 bases between. CDR3 DNA: TGTGCCAGCAGCTTAGGGGCGGGGACCCAGTACTTC. Its protein product is CASSLGAGTQYF.

About this clone itself: Relative to the germline gene, one junction end is altered; a read error may explain this. The V call is TRBV7-7, the J call TRBJ1-4; D ambiguous. The CDR3 length is 15 residues. Germline values: CDR1 SSHAT, CDR2 FNYEAQ (reference sequence). CDR3 region: CASSLTWGTGEKLFF. The CDR3 DNA sequence: TGTGCTAGCAGCTTAACCTGGGGAACCGGGGAAAAACTGTTTTTT.

This clone was found a few times. The chain carries TRBV5-1 and TRBJ2-1; TRBD1 is a possible D gene (5 bases). This CDR3 contains 19 residues. Trimming left V 0 bases short and J 11 bases short, with 30 bases between. Germline V CDR1 and CDR2: SGHRS, YFSETQ. CDR3 loop: CASSLEERPPGKRGKKQFF. Here the CDR3 DNA reads TGCGCCAGCAGCTTGGAGGAGAGGCCCCCAGGGAAGCGTGGAAAGAAGCAGTTCTTC.

This clone was seen more than once but under ten times. The J gene is TRBJ2-1, the V gene TRBV28; unclear D gene. From germline, CDR1 is MDHEN and CDR2 SYDVKM. Trimming took 6 bases from V and 6 from J, leaving 9 bases between them. The CDR3 covers 12 residues. The CDR3 nucleotides read TGTGCCAGCAGCCAAGGAGTCAATGAGCAGTTCTTC. Translated: CASSQGVNEQFF. Full variable domain (rest looked up from reference TRBV28 and TRBJ2-1): DVKVTQSSRYLVKRTGEKVFLECVQDMDHENMFWYRQDPGLGLRLIYFSYDVKMKEKGDIPEGYSVSREKKERFSLILESASTNQTSMYLCASSQGVNEQFFGPGTRLTVL.

In its sample, this clone was seen a few times. This chain uses TRBV7-9 with TRBJ2-2, with TRBD1 matching 7 bases. Germline lookup yields CDR1 SEHNR and CDR2 FQNEAQ (reference sequence). V gave up 3 bases and J gave up 4 bases; unmatched junction bases: 5. The CDR3 covers 15 residues. CDR3 protein: CASSFEGASTGELFF. CDR3 DNA sequence: TGTGCCAGCAGCTTCGAGGGGGCAAGCACCGGGGAGCTGTTTTTT.

As for this clone: Distinct nucleotide sequences in the sample also encode this CDR3. J is TRBJ1-5 and V is TRBV5-8, with D perhaps matching TRBD1 (6 bases). CDR1 and CDR2 (germline): SGHTS, YDEGEE. V dropped 5 bases and J dropped 0 bases, with 12 bases sitting between them. This CDR3 is built from 15 residues. CDR3 nucleotides: TGTGCCAGCAGTATACAGGGATATAGCAATCAGCCCCAGCATTTT. It codes for CASSIQGYSNQPQHF.

This chain joins TRBV29-1 and TRBJ2-5; 10 nucleotides agree with TRBD2. CDR3 length equals 17 residues. Losses at the gene ends were 0 bases for V and 7 bases for J; bases not matched to a gene: 14. Germline lookup yields CDR1 SQVTM and CDR2 ANQGSEA. The CDR3 sequence is CSVEDLLERGGTGTQYF. The CDR3 region has the DNA TGCAGCGTTGAAGATCTTTTAGAGCGGGGGGGTACCGGGACCCAGTACTTC.

V is TRBV5-6 and J is TRBJ1-1, with 8 bases fitting TRBD1. V trimming: 0 bases; J trimming: 0 bases; junction bases outside the gene matches: 7. This CDR3 is 17 amino acids long. Germline V gene sequence: CDR1 SGHDT, CDR2 YYEEEE. CDR3 nucleotide sequence: TGTGCCAGCAGCTTGGTGGGGCAGGGGGCGATGAACACTGAAGCTTTCTTT. This gives the protein CASSLVGQGAMNTEAFF.

The J gene is TRBJ2-5, the V gene TRBV7-9; a weak D match, TRBD2 (7 bases). Trimming took 4 bases from V and 3 from J, leaving 15 bases between them. This CDR3 contains 15 residues. Germline V gene sequence: CDR1 SEHNR, CDR2 FQNEAQ (reference sequence). The CDR3 nucleotides are TGTGCCAGCAGCTCCCGTTGGGGGGGCGAAGAGACCCAGTACTTC. Translated, it gives CASSSRWGGEETQYF.

The chain is built from TRBV4-1 and TRBJ2-5; TRBD1 matches at 7 bases. Trimming at V came to 6 bases and at J to 3 bases, leaving 4 bases not matched to a gene. The germline gives CDR1 MGHRA, CDR2 YSYEKL. This CDR3 region has 13 residues. The CDR3 coding sequence is TGCGCCAGCAGAAATACAGGGGAAGAGACCCAGTACTTC. Translation gives CASRNTGEETQYF.

The chain employs TRBV7-6 and TRBJ1-1, with no clear D. Between the trimmed V and J ends, which lost 1 base and 4 bases, there was a span of 7 bases. CDR3 length equals 13 residues. Germline V gene data show CDR1 as SGHVS and CDR2 as FNYEAQ. The CDR3 region has the DNA TGTGCCAGCAGCTTAGGCAGCCCCACTGAAGCTTTCTTT. Protein sequence: CASSLGSPTEAFF.

The CDR3 sequence: CASSQDGRLMYEQYF. The CDR3 bases are TGTGCCAGCAGCCAAGATGGGAGACTCATGTACGAGCAGTACTTC. The chain combines TRBV5-5 with TRBJ2-7, with a tentative D call TRBD2 (5 bases). This CDR3 spans 15 amino acids. V was shortened by 4 bases and J by 4 bases, with 18 bases between the two germline ends. Germline V gene sequence: CDR1 SGHKS, CDR2 YYEKEE (reference sequence).